This T cell receptor beta chain originates from a study of brain metastases from non-small cell lung cancer. Whole-study results and caveats: T-cell infiltration was lower in brain metastases than primaries (P < 0.001). Paired brain metastases and primary tumors largely shared TCR repertoires.

The repertoire was sequenced with immunoSEQ multiplex PCR; TCRdb's copy has only in-frame clones and lacks some. The table shows more than 14,000 clones, with around 81% occurring only once. About this clone itself: No antigen is known for it.

Germline CDR1 and CDR2: LGHNA and YSLEER. This CDR3 contains 13 residues. V was shortened by 3 bases and J by 1 base, with 7 bases between the two germline ends. The gene calls are TRBV4-3 and TRBJ2-7, with a possible D match to TRBD1 (5 bases). The sequence came from a donor at least 40 years old with non-small cell lung cancer. The sequencing sample was made of primary lung tumor tissue. The CDR3 coding sequence is TGCGCCAGCAGCCAGTCAGGGTCCTACGAGCAGTACTTC. Translated: CASSQSGSYEQYF.